This T cell receptor beta chain was identified during a study of shared clonotypes between healthy human individuals. Study at large: With ages of 18 to 49, the donors were two women and three men.

The donors were adults (healthy and HIV-negative) with no recent acute infections or vaccinations. Sequencing was at deep level. TCRdb's copy holds only in-frame clones and misses some; the assay was immunoSEQ multiplex PCR. The sample holds 2 million to 2.5 million clones; just under 95% are singletons and the top ten take 0.37%. This CDR3 is 16 amino acids long. Looked up from germline, CDR1 is SGDLS and CDR2 is YYNGEE. J was trimmed by 8 bases and V by 1 base; bases with no gene match: 11. Material: naive CD4+ T cells from PBMCs. As for subset: CD45RA+ positively selected. The receptor comes from a man aged 18 to 35 in good health. Some clones in this sample may be carry-over from other donors' samples. The genes are TRBV9 and TRBJ1-2; the match to TRBD1 covers 10 bases. The CDR3: CASSVTSGQGGGGYTF. The CDR3 region has the DNA TGTGCCAGCAGCGTAACCTCCGGACAGGGGGGCGGCGGCTACACCTTC.